Below are 2 T cell receptor beta chains sequenced from a single sample in a study of blood T cells in healthy people across ages. Next came a second PCR, run for about 7 to 12 cycles, which used a sample-barcoded 5' primer along with a J-beta primer mix. TCRdb recomputed calls from the 5' RACE reads with MiXCR, one row per CDR3 protein. The repertoire holds about 970,000 distinct CDR3 sequences, with roughly half as singletons. The sequenced sample was blood. These receptors all come from a woman aged 55 to 70 in good health.

The rearrangement links TRBV5-1 to TRBJ2-7; weak D call: TRBD1 (5 bases). Germline V gives CDR1 SGHRS, CDR2 YFSETQ. The CDR3 runs 15 residues. V was clipped by 4 bases and J by 0 bases, with 14 bases between them. The CDR3 DNA is TGCGCCAGCAGCCAACTTTACAGGAGCTCCTACGAGCAGTACTTC. Amino acid sequence: CASSQLYRSSYEQYF. Drawing the rest from reference TRBV5-1 and TRBJ2-7, the complete variable domain is KAGVTQTPRYLIKTRGQQVTLSCSPISGHRSVSWYQQTPGQGLQFLFEYFSETQRNKGNFPGRFSGRQFSNSRSEMNVSTLELGDSALYLCASSQLYRSSYEQYFGPGTRLTVT.

The J gene is TRBJ2-2, the V gene TRBV2; a weak D match, TRBD1 (6 bases). The germline gives CDR1 SNHLY, CDR2 FYNNEI. The CDR3 is 15 amino acids. Trimming took 6 bases from V and 4 from J, leaving 15 bases between them. Here the CDR3 reads CASSVQGGGTGELFF. The CDR3 nucleotides read TGTGCCAGCAGCGTACAGGGTGGGGGCACCGGGGAGCTGTTTTTT.